These T cell receptor beta chains were read from a single sample in a study of beta chain features in type 1 diabetes. This table comes from immunoSEQ multiplex PCR, and its TCRdb copy is limited to in-frame clones, with some not included. Among around 190,000 clones, about an eighth were seen once, and the ten largest hold 0.62%. Specimen: central memory CD4+ T cells from blood. The receptors derive from a woman younger than 30 in good health. CDR3s include the opening cysteine and the closing phenylalanine or tryptophan. The order of the fields is CDR3 DNA, CDR3 protein, V gene, clone size, J gene, D gene. A D gene is named only where the DNA matches it firmly. A clone size is listed for some rows: how often the clone was seen (once, few, many), or a class if it is expanded.

CDR3nt: TGTGCCAGCAGCCAAGATAGGGGCCCGCCTCTGGCCTACGAGCAGTACTTC
CDR3aa: CASSQDRGPPLAYEQYF
v_gene: TRBV14
abundance: NA
j_gene: TRBJ2-7
d_gene: NA

CDR3nt: TGTGCCAGCAGTGAAGACAGGGCCAGCGAGCAGTTCTTC
CDR3aa: CASSEDRASEQFF
v_gene: TRBV2
abundance: few
j_gene: TRBJ2-1
d_gene: NA

CDR3nt: TGCGCCAGCAGCCAAGATATGCAGGCGGGCTATGGCTACACCTTC
CDR3aa: CASSQDMQAGYGYTF
v_gene: TRBV4-3
abundance: few
j_gene: TRBJ1-2
d_gene: NA

CDR3nt: TGTGCCAGCAGTTCACCGGGGGGTAATGAGCAGTTCTTC
CDR3aa: CASSSPGGNEQFF
v_gene: TRBV6-5
abundance: NA
j_gene: TRBJ2-1
d_gene: TRBD2

CDR3nt: TGCAGCGTTGGGGGGACAGGGTTTAGTGGCTACACCTTC
CDR3aa: CSVGGTGFSGYTF
v_gene: TRBV29-1
abundance: NA
j_gene: TRBJ1-2
d_gene: TRBD1

CDR3nt: TGTGCCATCAGTGCTGGCGAGGGAGGGATCCTCCCCGGGGAGCTGTTTTTT
CDR3aa: CAISAGEGGILPGELFF
v_gene: TRBV10-3
abundance: NA
j_gene: TRBJ2-2
d_gene: TRBD2

CDR3nt: TGTGCCAGCAGCTTAGTGGGGGGACAGGGAAACTATGGCTACACCTTC
CDR3aa: CASSLVGGQGNYGYTF
v_gene: TRBV7-9
abundance: NA
j_gene: TRBJ1-2
d_gene: TRBD1

CDR3nt: TGTGCCAGCAGGCCGGGACAAACCTACGAGCAGTACTTC
CDR3aa: CASRPGQTYEQYF
v_gene: TRBV28
abundance: NA
j_gene: TRBJ2-7
d_gene: NA

CDR3nt: TGTGCCAGCAATCTTCGGGACAACCGTAATGAAAAACTGTTTTTT
CDR3aa: CASNLRDNRNEKLFF
v_gene: TRBV28
abundance: few
j_gene: TRBJ1-4
d_gene: NA

CDR3nt: TGCAGCGCCAGGTACACTGAAGCTTTCTTT
CDR3aa: CSARYTEAFF
v_gene: TRBV29-1
abundance: few
j_gene: TRBJ1-1
d_gene: NA

CDR3nt: TGTGCCAGCAGCCTGAAACTAGCGGGGTTACAAGAGACCCAGTACTTC
CDR3aa: CASSLKLAGLQETQYF
v_gene: TRBV5-4
abundance: NA
j_gene: TRBJ2-5
d_gene: TRBD2

CDR3nt: TGCGCCAGCAGCTATGGGCGGGACGGATATCGGGAGACCCAGTACTTC
CDR3aa: CASSYGRDGYRETQYF
v_gene: TRBV4-3
abundance: NA
j_gene: TRBJ2-5
d_gene: NA

CDR3nt: TGTGCCAGCAGCGACCCTAGCGGGAGGGCGGAAGATACGCAGTATTTT
CDR3aa: CASSDPSGRAEDTQYF
v_gene: TRBV5-6
abundance: NA
j_gene: TRBJ2-3
d_gene: TRBD2

CDR3nt: TGTGCCAGCAGCCCCCTGGGGGGGAACACCGGGGAGCTGTTTTTT
CDR3aa: CASSPLGGNTGELFF
v_gene: TRBV5-4
abundance: NA
j_gene: TRBJ2-2
d_gene: NA

CDR3nt: TGTGCCTGGAGTGTAAGCCCGACTCCCTGGGAGCAGTACTTC
CDR3aa: CAWSVSPTPWEQYF
v_gene: TRBV30
abundance: NA
j_gene: TRBJ2-7
d_gene: NA

CDR3nt: TGTGCCACACAGGAAAGAGAGACCCAGTACTTC
CDR3aa: CATQERETQYF
v_gene: TRBV19
abundance: few
j_gene: TRBJ2-5
d_gene: NA

CDR3nt: TGTGCCAGCTCATGGGACAGGGGGGACGAGCAGTACTTC
CDR3aa: CASSWDRGDEQYF
v_gene: TRBV18
abundance: few
j_gene: TRBJ2-7
d_gene: TRBD1

CDR3nt: TGCGCCAGCAGCTTGGTGGCTACCCGCGGCAATGAGCAGTTCTTC
CDR3aa: CASSLVATRGNEQFF
v_gene: TRBV5-1
abundance: few
j_gene: TRBJ2-1
d_gene: NA

CDR3nt: TGTGCCAGCAGTTCACAGGGTGTTGAGCAGTTCTTC
CDR3aa: CASSSQGVEQFF
v_gene: TRBV28
abundance: NA
j_gene: TRBJ2-1
d_gene: NA

CDR3nt: TGTGCCTGGACTCGCCTAACGGGGGCAGATACGCAGTATTTT
CDR3aa: CAWTRLTGADTQYF
v_gene: TRBV30
abundance: few
j_gene: TRBJ2-3
d_gene: NA

CDR3nt: TGCAGCGTTTGCGGAGCGGCCGGGGAGCTGTTTTTT
CDR3aa: CSVCGAAGELFF
v_gene: TRBV29-1
abundance: NA
j_gene: TRBJ2-2
d_gene: NA

CDR3nt: TGCGCCAGCAGCACGACAGGGAATGGCTACACCTTC
CDR3aa: CASSTTGNGYTF
v_gene: TRBV5-1
abundance: NA
j_gene: TRBJ1-2
d_gene: TRBD1

CDR3nt: TGTGCCTGGAGTGAAGCTGGGGCCCAAGAGACCCAGTACTTC
CDR3aa: CAWSEAGAQETQYF
v_gene: TRBV30
abundance: few
j_gene: TRBJ2-5
d_gene: NA

CDR3nt: TGCGCCAGCAGCCAAGATATCGCCGGGGAGCTGTTTTTT
CDR3aa: CASSQDIAGELFF
v_gene: TRBV4-3
abundance: NA
j_gene: TRBJ2-2
d_gene: NA

CDR3nt: TGTGCCTGGAGTGCACTCGCGAACACTGAAGCTTTCTTT
CDR3aa: CAWSALANTEAFF
v_gene: TRBV30
abundance: few
j_gene: TRBJ1-1
d_gene: NA

CDR3nt: TGCGCCAGCAGCCAAGAGTTCCAGGGGCATCAGCCCCAGCATTTT
CDR3aa: CASSQEFQGHQPQHF
v_gene: TRBV4-3
abundance: NA
j_gene: TRBJ1-5
d_gene: NA

CDR3nt: TGTGCCAGCAGTTCTGCTTCAGGTAGTGGCAATCAGCCCCAGCATTTT
CDR3aa: CASSSASGSGNQPQHF
v_gene: TRBV27
abundance: few
j_gene: TRBJ1-5
d_gene: NA

CDR3nt: TGTGCCTGGAGGCTAAACACAGGGGGCAATATTGAAGCTTTCTTT
CDR3aa: CAWRLNTGGNIEAFF
v_gene: TRBV30
abundance: many
j_gene: TRBJ1-1
d_gene: TRBD1

CDR3nt: TGCGCCAGCAGCTTGGCGGGGATGCCGGGAGAGACCCAGTACTTC
CDR3aa: CASSLAGMPGETQYF
v_gene: TRBV5-1
abundance: NA
j_gene: TRBJ2-5
d_gene: NA

CDR3nt: TGTGCCAGCAGTGCCGGGACTAGCGGGAGACACGAGCAGTACTTC
CDR3aa: CASSAGTSGRHEQYF
v_gene: TRBV28
abundance: NA
j_gene: TRBJ2-7
d_gene: TRBD2

CDR3nt: TGTGCCAGCAGCCCACACGCCGGGACTAGCGGGAGTGGGAATGAGCAGTTCTTC
CDR3aa: CASSPHAGTSGSGNEQFF
v_gene: TRBV7-2
abundance: few
j_gene: TRBJ2-1
d_gene: TRBD2

CDR3nt: TGTGCCAGCAGCGAAGCAAGGGGTTCGTCGGACGAGCAGTACTTC
CDR3aa: CASSEARGSSDEQYF
v_gene: TRBV7-2
abundance: NA
j_gene: TRBJ2-7
d_gene: NA

CDR3nt: TGTGCCAGCAGCCTGGGACAAAATGAAAAACTGTTTTTT
CDR3aa: CASSLGQNEKLFF
v_gene: TRBV5-4
abundance: NA
j_gene: TRBJ1-4
d_gene: NA

CDR3nt: TGTGCCAGCAGTCACAAGACTCCCGAGCAGTACTTC
CDR3aa: CASSHKTPEQYF
v_gene: TRBV28
abundance: NA
j_gene: TRBJ2-7
d_gene: NA

CDR3nt: TGTGCCAGCAGCTCCTCGGGACAGGGGGCCTATACGCAGTATTTT
CDR3aa: CASSSSGQGAYTQYF
v_gene: TRBV11-3
abundance: NA
j_gene: TRBJ2-3
d_gene: TRBD1

CDR3nt: TGTGCCAGCAAGGGACAGGGGGCATCTGAAGCTTTCTTT
CDR3aa: CASKGQGASEAFF
v_gene: TRBV7-2
abundance: NA
j_gene: TRBJ1-1
d_gene: TRBD1

CDR3nt: TGTGCCAGCAGTTACAGGGCCCACGAGCAGTACTTC
CDR3aa: CASSYRAHEQYF
v_gene: TRBV28
abundance: few
j_gene: TRBJ2-7
d_gene: NA

CDR3nt: TGCGCCAGCAGCTTGGATGGGCGAGCGGGAGCCTACGAGCAGTACTTC
CDR3aa: CASSLDGRAGAYEQYF
v_gene: TRBV5-1
abundance: few
j_gene: TRBJ2-7
d_gene: TRBD2

CDR3nt: TGTGCCAGCAGTTTGACTAGCGGGAGCTACGAGCAGTACTTC
CDR3aa: CASSLTSGSYEQYF
v_gene: TRBV6-1
abundance: few
j_gene: TRBJ2-7
d_gene: TRBD2

CDR3nt: TGTGCCAGCAGCGTAGAAGTAGCGGGGGCCTCCTACGAGCAGTACTTC
CDR3aa: CASSVEVAGASYEQYF
v_gene: TRBV9
abundance: few
j_gene: TRBJ2-7
d_gene: TRBD2

CDR3nt: TGTGCCAGCTCAATCGGACAGGGGAATGATCAGCCCCAGCATTTT
CDR3aa: CASSIGQGNDQPQHF
v_gene: TRBV18
abundance: few
j_gene: TRBJ1-5
d_gene: TRBD1

CDR3nt: TGTGCCAGCAGTGATACTACTAGCGGGAGCCGGTACGAGCAGTACTTC
CDR3aa: CASSDTTSGSRYEQYF
v_gene: TRBV25-1
abundance: few
j_gene: TRBJ2-7
d_gene: TRBD2

CDR3nt: TGTGCCTGGAGCGCCTGGTTGGGTGGTACGGGGGGGCAGTACTTC
CDR3aa: CAWSAWLGGTGGQYF
v_gene: TRBV30
abundance: few
j_gene: TRBJ2-7
d_gene: TRBD2

CDR3nt: TGCAGCGTTGGACCGGAAGTGAACAGGGGGTTTTCCGACGAGCAGTACTTC
CDR3aa: CSVGPEVNRGFSDEQYF
v_gene: TRBV29-1
abundance: few
j_gene: TRBJ2-7
d_gene: TRBD1

CDR3nt: TGTGCCTGGAGTGTACCGGCAGGGGGGACGCCCCAGCATTTT
CDR3aa: CAWSVPAGGTPQHF
v_gene: TRBV30
abundance: NA
j_gene: TRBJ1-5
d_gene: TRBD1

CDR3nt: TGTGCCAGCAGCAAAATCGGAGCCTACGAGCAGTACTTC
CDR3aa: CASSKIGAYEQYF
v_gene: TRBV21-1
abundance: few
j_gene: TRBJ2-7
d_gene: NA

CDR3nt: TGTGCCAGCAGCGACAGGGGCCGCGGGAACACTGAAGCTTTCTTT
CDR3aa: CASSDRGRGNTEAFF
v_gene: TRBV5-6
abundance: few
j_gene: TRBJ1-1
d_gene: TRBD1

CDR3nt: TGCAGCGTTCCGAAAACGGGTTCCTACGAGCAGTACTTC
CDR3aa: CSVPKTGSYEQYF
v_gene: TRBV29-1
abundance: NA
j_gene: TRBJ2-7
d_gene: NA

CDR3nt: TGTGCCAGCAGACAGGGTCCGGAGACCCAGTACTTC
CDR3aa: CASRQGPETQYF
v_gene: TRBV25-1
abundance: NA
j_gene: TRBJ2-5
d_gene: NA

CDR3nt: TGTGCCTGGAGGGATCGTGGGGGGAACCAGCCCCAGCATTTT
CDR3aa: CAWRDRGGNQPQHF
v_gene: TRBV30
abundance: many
j_gene: TRBJ1-5
d_gene: NA

CDR3nt: TGTGCCAGCAGTGTCCCGACAGGGGGCATGGGGACTGAAGCTTTCTTT
CDR3aa: CASSVPTGGMGTEAFF
v_gene: TRBV25-1
abundance: few
j_gene: TRBJ1-1
d_gene: TRBD1

CDR3nt: TGTGCCTGGAGTGCCCGGACTTCTAAGTACTTC
CDR3aa: CAWSARTSKYF
v_gene: TRBV30
abundance: NA
j_gene: TRBJ2-7
d_gene: NA